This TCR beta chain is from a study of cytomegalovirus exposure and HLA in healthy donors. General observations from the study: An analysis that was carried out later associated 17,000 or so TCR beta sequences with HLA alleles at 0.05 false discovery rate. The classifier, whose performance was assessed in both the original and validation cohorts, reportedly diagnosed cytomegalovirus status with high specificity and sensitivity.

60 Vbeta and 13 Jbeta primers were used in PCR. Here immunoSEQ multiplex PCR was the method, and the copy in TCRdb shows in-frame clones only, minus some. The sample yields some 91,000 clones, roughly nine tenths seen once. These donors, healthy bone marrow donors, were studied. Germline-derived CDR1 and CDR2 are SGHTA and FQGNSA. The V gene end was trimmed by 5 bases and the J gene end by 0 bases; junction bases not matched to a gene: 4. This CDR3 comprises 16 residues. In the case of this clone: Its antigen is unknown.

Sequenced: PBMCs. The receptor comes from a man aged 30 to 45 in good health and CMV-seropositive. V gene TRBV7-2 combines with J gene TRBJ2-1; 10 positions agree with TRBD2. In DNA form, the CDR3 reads TGTGCCAGCAGCACTTCTAGCGGGGGCTCCTACAATGAGCAGTTCTTC. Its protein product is CASSTSSGGSYNEQFF.